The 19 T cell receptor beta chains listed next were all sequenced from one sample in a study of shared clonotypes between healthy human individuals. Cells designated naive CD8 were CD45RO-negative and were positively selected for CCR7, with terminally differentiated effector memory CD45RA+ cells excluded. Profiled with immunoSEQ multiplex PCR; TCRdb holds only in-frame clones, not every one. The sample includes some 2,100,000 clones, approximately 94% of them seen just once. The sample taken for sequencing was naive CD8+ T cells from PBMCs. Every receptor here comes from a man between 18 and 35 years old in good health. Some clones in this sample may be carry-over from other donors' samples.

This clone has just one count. Written as DNA, the CDR3 is TGTGCCAGTAGCGGACTAGCTACACAGACCCAGTACTTC. Encoded protein: CASSGLATQTQYF. This rearrangement joins TRBV19 to TRBJ2-5; 8 bases match TRBD2. CDR1 is LNHDA, CDR2 SQIVND, per germline (reference sequence). The CDR3 totals 13 residues. The trim removed 6 bases at V and 6 bases at J, leaving 6 bases unmatched.

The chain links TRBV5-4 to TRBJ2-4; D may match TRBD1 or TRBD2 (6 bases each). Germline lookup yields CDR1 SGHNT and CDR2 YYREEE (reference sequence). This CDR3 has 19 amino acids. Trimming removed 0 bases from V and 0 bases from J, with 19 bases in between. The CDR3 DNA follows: TGTGCCAGCAGCTTGGGGACAGCCAAGGGGGGTTTAGCCAAAAACATTCAGTACTTC. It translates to CASSLGTAKGGLAKNIQYF.

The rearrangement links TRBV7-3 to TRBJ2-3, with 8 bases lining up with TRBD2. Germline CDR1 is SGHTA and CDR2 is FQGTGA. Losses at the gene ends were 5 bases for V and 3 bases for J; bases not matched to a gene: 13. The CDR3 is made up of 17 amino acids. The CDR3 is CASSVPTSDPLTDTQYF. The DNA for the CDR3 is TGTGCCAGCAGCGTACCGACTAGCGACCCTTTGACAGATACGCAGTATTTT. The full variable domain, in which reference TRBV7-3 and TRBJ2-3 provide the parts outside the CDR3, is GAGVSQTPSNKVTEKGKYVELRCDPISGHTALYWYRQSLGQGPEFLIYFQGTGAADDSGLPNDRFFAVRPEGSVSTLKIQRTERGDSAVYLCASSVPTSDPLTDTQYFGPGTRLTVL.

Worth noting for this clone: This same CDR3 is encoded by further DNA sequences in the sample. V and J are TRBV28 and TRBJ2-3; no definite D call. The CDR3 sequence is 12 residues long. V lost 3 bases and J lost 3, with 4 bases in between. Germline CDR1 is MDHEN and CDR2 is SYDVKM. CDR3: CASSFSTDTQYF. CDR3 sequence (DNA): TGTGCCAGCAGTTTTAGTACAGATACGCAGTATTTT.

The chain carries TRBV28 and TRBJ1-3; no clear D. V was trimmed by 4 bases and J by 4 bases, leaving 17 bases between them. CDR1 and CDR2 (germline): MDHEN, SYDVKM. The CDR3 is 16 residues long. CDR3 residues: CASSSRSHLLGNTIYF. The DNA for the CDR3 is TGTGCCAGCAGTTCCCGGTCCCACCTCTTGGGAAACACCATATATTTT.

The CDR3 is CASSFPGPFADTQYF. Here the CDR3 DNA reads TGTGCCAGCAGTTTCCCAGGTCCATTCGCAGATACGCAGTATTTT. V is TRBV28 and J is TRBJ2-3; D is undetermined. There are 15 residues in the CDR3. Germline V CDR1 and CDR2: MDHEN, SYDVKM. Between the trimmed V and J ends, which lost 3 bases and 4 bases, there was a span of 14 bases.

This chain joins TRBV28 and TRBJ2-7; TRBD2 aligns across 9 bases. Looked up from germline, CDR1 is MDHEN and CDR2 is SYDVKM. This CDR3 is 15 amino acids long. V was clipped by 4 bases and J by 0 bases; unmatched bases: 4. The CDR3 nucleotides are TGTGCCAGCAGTTCCTTTAGCGGGAGCTCCTACGAGCAGTACTTC. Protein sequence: CASSSFSGSSYEQYF.

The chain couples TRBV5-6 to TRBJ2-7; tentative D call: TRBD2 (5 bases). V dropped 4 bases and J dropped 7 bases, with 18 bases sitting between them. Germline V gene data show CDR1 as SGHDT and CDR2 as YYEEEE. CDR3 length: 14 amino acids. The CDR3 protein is CASSGGLPYGEQYF. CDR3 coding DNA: TGTGCCAGCAGCGGTGGACTTCCCTATGGGGAGCAGTACTTC.

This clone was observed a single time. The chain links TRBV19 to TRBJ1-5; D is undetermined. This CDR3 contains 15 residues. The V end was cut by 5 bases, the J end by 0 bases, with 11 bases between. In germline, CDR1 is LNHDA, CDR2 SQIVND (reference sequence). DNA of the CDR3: TGTGCCAGTAGTCCGACGTTCCTTAGCAATCAGCCCCAGCATTTT. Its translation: CASSPTFLSNQPQHF.

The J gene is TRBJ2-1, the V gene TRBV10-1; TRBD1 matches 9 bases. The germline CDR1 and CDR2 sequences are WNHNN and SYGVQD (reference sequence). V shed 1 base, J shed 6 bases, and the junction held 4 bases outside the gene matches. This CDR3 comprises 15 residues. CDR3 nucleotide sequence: TGCGCCAGCAGTGAGTTCGGGACAGGGTTCAATGAGCAGTTCTTC. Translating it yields CASSEFGTGFNEQFF.

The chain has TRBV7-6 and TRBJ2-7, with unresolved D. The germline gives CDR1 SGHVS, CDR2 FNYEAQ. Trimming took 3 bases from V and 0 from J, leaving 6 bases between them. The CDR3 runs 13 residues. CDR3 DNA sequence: TGTGCCAGCAGCTTTCGGAGCTCCTACGAGCAGTACTTC. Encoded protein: CASSFRSSYEQYF.

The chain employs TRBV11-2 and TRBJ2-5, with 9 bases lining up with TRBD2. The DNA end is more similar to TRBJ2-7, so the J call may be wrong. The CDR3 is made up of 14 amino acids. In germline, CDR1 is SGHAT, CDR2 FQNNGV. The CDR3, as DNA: TGTGCCAGCAGCTTGGGGACTAGCTCTTACGAGCAGTACTTC. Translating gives CASSLGTSSYEQYF.

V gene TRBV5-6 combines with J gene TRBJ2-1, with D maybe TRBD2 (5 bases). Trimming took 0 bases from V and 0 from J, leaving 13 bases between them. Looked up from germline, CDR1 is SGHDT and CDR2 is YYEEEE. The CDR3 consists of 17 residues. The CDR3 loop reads CASSLVSAEFSYNEQFF. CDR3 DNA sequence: TGTGCCAGCAGCTTGGTTTCAGCGGAATTCTCCTACAATGAGCAGTTCTTC.

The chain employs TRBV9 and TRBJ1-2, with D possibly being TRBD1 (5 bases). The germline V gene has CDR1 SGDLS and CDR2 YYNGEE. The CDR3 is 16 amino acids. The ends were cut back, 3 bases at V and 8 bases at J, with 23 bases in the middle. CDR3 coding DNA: TGTGCCAGCAGCGATTCGGGGGTTCGTCCTACCGGCGGCTACACCTTC. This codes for CASSDSGVRPTGGYTF.

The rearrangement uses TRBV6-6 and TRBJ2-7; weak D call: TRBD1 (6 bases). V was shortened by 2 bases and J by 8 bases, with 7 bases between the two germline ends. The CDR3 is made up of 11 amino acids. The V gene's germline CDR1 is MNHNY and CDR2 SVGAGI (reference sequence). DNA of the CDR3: TGTGCCAGCAGTTACGGGGACAAGCAGTACTTC. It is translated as CASSYGDKQYF.

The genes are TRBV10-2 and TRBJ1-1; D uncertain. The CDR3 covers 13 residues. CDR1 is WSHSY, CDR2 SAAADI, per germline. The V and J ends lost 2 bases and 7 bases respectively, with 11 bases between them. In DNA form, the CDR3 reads TGCGCCAGCAGTGAGGGGAAGGGCCGTGAAGCTTTCTTT. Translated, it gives CASSEGKGREAFF.

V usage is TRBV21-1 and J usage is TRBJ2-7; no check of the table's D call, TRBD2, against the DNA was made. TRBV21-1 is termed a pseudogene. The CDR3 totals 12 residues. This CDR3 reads CASSKGTHEQYF. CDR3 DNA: TGTGCCAGCAGCAAAGGAACTCACGAGCAGTACTTC.

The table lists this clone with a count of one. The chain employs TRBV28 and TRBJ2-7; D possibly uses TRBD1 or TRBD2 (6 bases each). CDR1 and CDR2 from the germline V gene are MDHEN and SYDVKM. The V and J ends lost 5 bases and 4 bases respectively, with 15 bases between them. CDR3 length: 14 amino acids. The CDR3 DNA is TGTGCCAGCAGTCCGGATCGGGGGCTTTACGAGCAGTACTTC. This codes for CASSPDRGLYEQYF.

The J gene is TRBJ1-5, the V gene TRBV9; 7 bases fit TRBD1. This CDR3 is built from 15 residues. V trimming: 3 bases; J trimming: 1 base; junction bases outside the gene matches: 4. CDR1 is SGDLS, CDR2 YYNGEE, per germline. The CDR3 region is CASSARGLSNQPQHF. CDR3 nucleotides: TGTGCCAGCAGCGCGAGGGGGCTGAGCAATCAGCCCCAGCATTTT.